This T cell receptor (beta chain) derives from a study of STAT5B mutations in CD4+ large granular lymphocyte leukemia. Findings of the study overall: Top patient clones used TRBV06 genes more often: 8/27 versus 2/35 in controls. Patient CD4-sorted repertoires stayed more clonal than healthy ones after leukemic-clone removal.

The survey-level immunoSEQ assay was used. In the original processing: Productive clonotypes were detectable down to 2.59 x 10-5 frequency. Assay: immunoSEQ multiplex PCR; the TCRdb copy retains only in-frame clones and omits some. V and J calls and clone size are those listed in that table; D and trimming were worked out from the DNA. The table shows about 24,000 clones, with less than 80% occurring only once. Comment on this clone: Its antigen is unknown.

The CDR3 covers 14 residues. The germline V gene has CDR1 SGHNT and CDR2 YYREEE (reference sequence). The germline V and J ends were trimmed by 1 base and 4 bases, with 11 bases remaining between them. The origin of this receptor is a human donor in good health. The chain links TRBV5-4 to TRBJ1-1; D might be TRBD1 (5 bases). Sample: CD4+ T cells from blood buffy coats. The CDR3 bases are TGTGCCAGCAGCTTGAGGCAGGGCTTCACTGAAGCTTTCTTT. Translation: CASSLRQGFTEAFF.